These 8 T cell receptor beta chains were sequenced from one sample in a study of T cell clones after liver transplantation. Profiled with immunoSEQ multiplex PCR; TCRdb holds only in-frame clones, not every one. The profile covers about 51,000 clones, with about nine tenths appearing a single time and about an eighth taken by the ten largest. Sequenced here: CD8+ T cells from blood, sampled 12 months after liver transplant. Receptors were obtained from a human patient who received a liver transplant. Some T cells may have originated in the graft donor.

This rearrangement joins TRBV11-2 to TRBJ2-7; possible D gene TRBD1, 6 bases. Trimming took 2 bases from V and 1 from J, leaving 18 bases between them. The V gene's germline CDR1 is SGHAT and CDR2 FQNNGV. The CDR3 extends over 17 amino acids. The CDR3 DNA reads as TGTGCCAGCAGCTTATCGTTGACAGGCATGATTTCCTACGAGCAGTACTTC. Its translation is CASSLSLTGMISYEQYF. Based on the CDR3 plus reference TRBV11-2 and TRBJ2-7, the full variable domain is EAGVAQSPRYKIIEKRQSVAFWCNPISGHATLYWYQQILGQGPKLLIQFQNNGVVDDSQLPKDRFSAERLKGVDSTLKIQPAKLEDSAVYLCASSLSLTGMISYEQYFGPGTRLTVT.

The CDR3 nucleotides read TGCGCCAGCAGCCCTACCTACTACAATGAGCAGTTCTTC. Translated: CASSPTYYNEQFF. This rearrangement joins TRBV4-1 to TRBJ2-1; no clear D gene. Germline V gene lookup returns CDR1 MGHRA and CDR2 YSYEKL. The V and J ends lost 4 bases and 3 bases respectively, with 7 bases between them. This CDR3 region has 13 residues.

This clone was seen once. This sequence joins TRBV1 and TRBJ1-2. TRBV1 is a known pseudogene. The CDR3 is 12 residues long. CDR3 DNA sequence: TGCACCAGCAGCCAAGATCGTATGCGCTACACCTTC. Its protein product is CTSSQDRMRYTF.

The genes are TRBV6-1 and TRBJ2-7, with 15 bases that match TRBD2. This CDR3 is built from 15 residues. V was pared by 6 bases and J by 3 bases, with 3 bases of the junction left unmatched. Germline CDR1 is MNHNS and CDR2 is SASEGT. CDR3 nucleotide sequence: TGTGCCAGCAGGGGGGGACTAGCGGGAGGCTACGAGCAGTACTTC. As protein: CASRGGLAGGYEQYF.

CDR3 sequence: CASSPAGLTYEQYF. In nucleotides, the CDR3 is TGCGCCAGCAGCCCCGCCGGACTCACCTACGAGCAGTACTTC. The V gene is TRBV5-1, the J gene TRBJ2-7, with D possibly being TRBD2 (5 bases). Trimming pared 4 bases from V and 2 bases from J, leaving 13 bases between. Germline values: CDR1 SGHRS, CDR2 YFSETQ. The CDR3 loop spans 14 amino acids.

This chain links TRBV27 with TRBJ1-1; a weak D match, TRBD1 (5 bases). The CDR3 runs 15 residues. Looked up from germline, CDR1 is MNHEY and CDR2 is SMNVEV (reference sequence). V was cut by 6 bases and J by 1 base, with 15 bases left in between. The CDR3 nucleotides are TGTGCCAGCAGCCTCGCGGGTCAGGGGAACACTGAAGCTTTCTTT. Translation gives CASSLAGQGNTEAFF.

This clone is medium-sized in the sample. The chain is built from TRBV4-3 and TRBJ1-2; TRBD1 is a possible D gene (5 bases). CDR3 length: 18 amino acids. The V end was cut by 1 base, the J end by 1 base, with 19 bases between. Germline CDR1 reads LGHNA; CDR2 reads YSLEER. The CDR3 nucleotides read TGCGCCAGCAGCCAAGTATTACACCCGGGACCGAATAACTATGGCTACACCTTC. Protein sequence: CASSQVLHPGPNNYGYTF.

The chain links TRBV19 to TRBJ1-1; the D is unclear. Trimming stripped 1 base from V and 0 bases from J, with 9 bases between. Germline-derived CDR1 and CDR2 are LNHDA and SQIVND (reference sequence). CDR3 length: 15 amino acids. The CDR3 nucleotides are TGTGCCAGTAGTATAGCAGACGGAATGAACACTGAAGCTTTCTTT. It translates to CASSIADGMNTEAFF.